The 11 T cell receptor beta chains below were found in one sample sequenced in a study of shared clonotypes between healthy human individuals. Clones were read by immunoSEQ multiplex PCR, and TCRdb kept only the in-frame ones, dropping some. This table holds about 2,500,000 clones, just over 90% found once. Sequencing was carried out using naive CD4+ T cells sorted from blood. Noted subset: CD45RA+ positively selected. The source of these receptors is a man aged 18 to 30 in good health.

A single count supports this clone. V is TRBV6-1 and J is TRBJ2-7, with 10 bases identical to TRBD1. CDR1 and CDR2 (germline): MNHNS, SASEGT. Trimming removed 8 bases from V and 4 bases from J; junction bases left unmatched: 5. There are 13 residues in the CDR3. CDR3 loop: CASRDRGAYEQYF. CDR3 bases: TGTGCCAGCCGGGACAGGGGCGCATACGAGCAGTACTTC.

With regard to this clone: Other nucleotide sequences in the sample specify the same CDR3. The rearrangement links TRBV18 to TRBJ1-1; D possibly corresponds to TRBD1 (5 bases). CDR3 length equals 13 residues. Trimming pared 3 bases from V and 4 bases from J, leaving 9 bases between. Per the germline V gene, CDR1 is KGHSH and CDR2 is LQKENI. The CDR3 sequence is CASSPSGGTEAFF. CDR3 in DNA: TGTGCCAGCTCACCTTCGGGGGGCACTGAAGCTTTCTTT.

This clone appeared a single time. This chain joins TRBV6-1 and TRBJ2-1; D is uncertain. With 1 base removed from V and 9 bases from J, the gap between germline ends came to 10 bases. Germline V CDR1 and CDR2: MNHNS, SASEGT. The CDR3 loop spans 13 amino acids. The CDR3 protein is CASSEVFSTEQFF. CDR3 nucleotide sequence: TGTGCCAGCAGTGAAGTATTCAGTACTGAGCAGTTCTTC.

The chain carries TRBV12-2 and TRBJ2-7; the table's D call of TRBD2 was not tested on the DNA. TRBV12-2 is designated a pseudogene. CDR3 length: 16 amino acids. CDR3 sequence (DNA): TGTGCAAGTCGCCAACCGGGGGAACTAGACGCCTACGAGCAGTACTTC. Protein sequence: CASRQPGELDAYEQYF.

The chain carries TRBV18 and TRBJ1-3; no definite D call. Deletions cut 2 bases from V and 4 bases from J, with 9 bases between. Germline values: CDR1 KGHSH, CDR2 LQKENI. The CDR3 extends over 14 amino acids. As DNA, the CDR3 is TGTGCCAGCTCACCAGCGGGCTTCGGAAACACCATATATTTT. Its protein product is CASSPAGFGNTIYF. The full variable domain, in which reference TRBV18 and TRBJ1-3 provide the parts outside the CDR3, is NAGVMQNPRHLVRRRGQEARLRCSPMKGHSHVYWYRQLPEEGLKFMVYLQKENIIDESGMPKERFSAEFPKEGPSILRIQQVVRGDSAAYFCASSPAGFGNTIYFGEGSWLTVV.

The chain combines TRBV7-9 with TRBJ1-1; 7 nucleotides agree with TRBD1. Trimming cost V 2 bases and J 6 bases; bases outside gene matches: 21. The CDR3 sequence is 19 residues long. Germline assignment: CDR1 SEHNR and CDR2 FQNEAQ (reference sequence). CDR3 region: CASSLNGYSQGPAGAEAFF. CDR3 DNA sequence: TGTGCCAGCAGCTTAAACGGCTATTCACAGGGGCCGGCGGGCGCTGAAGCTTTCTTT.

V and J are TRBV6-5 and TRBJ2-7, with 7 nucleotides matching TRBD1. From germline, CDR1 is MNHEY and CDR2 SVGAGI. The V segment lost 5 bases and the J segment 4 bases; nucleotides outside the gene matches: 5. CDR3 length equals 13 residues. CDR3 residues: CASSRTGVYEQYF. CDR3 DNA sequence: TGTGCCAGCAGTAGGACAGGAGTATACGAGCAGTACTTC.

This chain uses TRBV9 with TRBJ1-6; tentative D call: TRBD1 (6 bases). Trimming stripped 4 bases from V and 3 bases from J, with 11 bases between. Germline V CDR1 and CDR2: SGDLS, YYNGEE. The CDR3 totals 15 residues. As DNA, the CDR3 is TGTGCCAGCAGCCCAGGGGACGGCTATAATTCACCCCTCCACTTT. This encodes CASSPGDGYNSPLHF.

CDR3 nucleotide sequence: TGTGCCAGCAGCTTGGGGGGACAGGGAAAAGCAGATACGCAGTATTTT. Its translation is CASSLGGQGKADTQYF. This chain uses TRBV5-4 with TRBJ2-3, with TRBD1 matching over 9 bases. Germline loops: CDR1 SGHNT, CDR2 YYREEE (reference sequence). After removal of 0 bases from V and 4 bases from J, the junction contained 6 bases not matched to a gene. The CDR3 has 16 residues. The complete variable domain, with remaining parts taken from reference TRBV5-4 and TRBJ2-3, reads ETGVTQSPTHLIKTRGQQVTLRCSSQSGHNTVSWYQQALGQGPQFIFQYYREEENGRGNFPPRFSGLQFPNYSSELNVNALELDDSALYLCASSLGGQGKADTQYFGPGTRLTVL.

The table lists this clone with a few counts. The chain employs TRBV4-2 and TRBJ2-3; D might be TRBD2 (5 bases). V shed 4 bases and J shed 3 bases, with 8 bases lying between them. This CDR3 comprises 13 residues. Germline-derived CDR1 and CDR2 are LGHNA and YNFKEQ. DNA for the CDR3: TGTGCCAGCAGCCCGCGACTAACAGATACGCAGTATTTT. Translating gives CASSPRLTDTQYF.

The rearrangement joins TRBV19 to TRBJ2-3, with D possibly matching TRBD2 (5 bases). The ends were cut back, 0 bases at V and 8 bases at J, with 18 bases in the middle. Germline values: CDR1 LNHDA, CDR2 SQIVND (reference sequence). The CDR3 sequence is 16 residues long. The CDR3 loop reads CASSIDRGSGKGTQYF. DNA for the CDR3: TGTGCCAGTAGTATAGATCGGGGTTCTGGTAAGGGTACGCAGTATTTT.